This paragraph covers one TCR beta chain sequence. The sample originates from a study of T cell clonotyping in hematopoietic cell transplantation. Time point here: recipient sample about 28 days before transplant, after cytoreduction. From germline, CDR1 is MGHRA and CDR2 YSYEKL. The length of the CDR3 is 22 residues. V was cut by 0 bases and J by 2 bases, with 28 bases left in between. Sequencing was performed with immunoSEQ multiplex PCR; in TCRdb, only in-frame clones are kept and a portion is missing. The profile shows about 20,000 clones, around 86% of them singletons. V gene TRBV4-1 combines with J gene TRBJ1-4; D ambiguous. The source is a middle-aged man with acute myeloid leukemia. Some clones in this sample may be carry-over from other donors' samples. This sample comprised peripheral blood mononuclear cells, obtained before stem cell transplant. The CDR3 region has the DNA TGCGCCAGCAGCCAAGAAAGGTATTCGGATAAGAGCCGAACAGTGACTAATGAAAAACTGTTTTTT. Amino acid sequence: CASSQERYSDKSRTVTNEKLFF.